Following are 2 T cell receptor beta chains from one sample sequenced in a study of cytomegalovirus exposure and HLA in healthy donors. The study ran its PCR with 60 Vbeta and 13 Jbeta primers. Profiling relied on immunoSEQ multiplex PCR, and the TCRdb table lists in-frame clones only, not all of them. The table includes about 110,000 clones, over 60% detected once. Material: PBMCs. The receptors shown here come from an older woman in good health and CMV-seropositive.

The chain links TRBV7-9 to TRBJ2-7; D is uncertain. The germline V and J ends were trimmed by 4 bases and 7 bases, with 14 bases remaining between them. The CDR3 runs to 13 residues. The germline gives CDR1 SEHNR, CDR2 FQNEAQ (reference sequence). CDR3 coding DNA: TGTGCCAGCAGCTCAGTGGTACGTGTAGAGCAGTACTTC. As protein: CASSSVVRVEQYF.

The CDR3 DNA follows: TGTGCCAGCAGCCCTCGGGACCTCAGCGGGGCCCAGTACTTC. Translation: CASSPRDLSGAQYF. The chain employs TRBV7-2 and TRBJ2-5; 7 bases are shared with TRBD2. V shed 5 bases, J shed 9 bases, and the junction held 12 bases outside the gene matches. Germline V lookup: CDR1 SGHTA, CDR2 FQGNSA. This CDR3 comprises 14 residues.